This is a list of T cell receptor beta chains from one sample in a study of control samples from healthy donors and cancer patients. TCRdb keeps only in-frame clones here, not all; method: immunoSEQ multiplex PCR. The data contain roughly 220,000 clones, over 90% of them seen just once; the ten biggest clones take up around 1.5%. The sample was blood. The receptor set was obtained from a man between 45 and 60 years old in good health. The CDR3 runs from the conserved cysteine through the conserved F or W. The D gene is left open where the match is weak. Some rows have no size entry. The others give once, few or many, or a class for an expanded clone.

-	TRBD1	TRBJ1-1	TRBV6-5	TGTGCCAGCAGCGGACAGGGTGGCATGAACACTGAAGCTTTCTTT	CASSGQGGMNTEAFF
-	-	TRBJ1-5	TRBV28	TGTGCCAGCAGTCCCCGATATAGCAATCAGCCCCAGCATTTT	CASSPRYSNQPQHF
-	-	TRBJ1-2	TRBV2	TGTGCCAGCAGTGACAGGGGTCGAGGCTACACCTTC	CASSDRGRGYTF
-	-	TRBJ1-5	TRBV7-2	TGTGCCAGCAGCTCGGACGGGAATCAGCCCCAGCATTTT	CASSSDGNQPQHF
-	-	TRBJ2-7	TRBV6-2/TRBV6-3	TGTGCCAGCAGTTACGTTTACGAGCAGTACTTC	CASSYVYEQYF
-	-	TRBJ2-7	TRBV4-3	TGCGCCAGCAGCCGAGAAGCTAGCAGCTACGAGCAGTACTTC	CASSREASSYEQYF
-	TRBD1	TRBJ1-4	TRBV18	TGTGCCAGCTCCCGGGTAGGGGGCTGGATAAATGAAAAACTGTTTTTT	CASSRVGGWINEKLFF
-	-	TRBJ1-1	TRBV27	TGTGCCAGCAGGCCCGAGGGGTCGAACACTGAAGCTTTCTTT	CASRPEGSNTEAFF
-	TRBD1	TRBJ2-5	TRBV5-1	TGCGCCAGCAGCTCGACAGGGACGGAGACCCAGTACTTC	CASSSTGTETQYF
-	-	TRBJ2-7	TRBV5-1	TGCGCTAGCAGCTTGCCCAACCGAGGAGGGAGACTTGGCGAGCAGTACTTC	CASSLPNRGGRLGEQYF
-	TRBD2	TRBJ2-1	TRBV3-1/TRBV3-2	TGTGCCAGCAGCCAAGAAGTCGGCGGGGGGTTCAACAATGAGCAGTTCTTC	CASSQEVGGGFNNEQFF
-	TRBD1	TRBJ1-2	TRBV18	TGTGCCAGCTCACGGCTGGGACAGGAGTCTTACTATGGCTACACCTTC	CASSRLGQESYYGYTF
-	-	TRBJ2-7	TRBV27	TGTGCCAGCAGTTTATATGGGGGCGAGCAGTACTTC	CASSLYGGEQYF
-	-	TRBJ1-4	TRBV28	TGTGCCAGCAGTTCCCCAATTGAAAAACTGTTTTTT	CASSSPIEKLFF
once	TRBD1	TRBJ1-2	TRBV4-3	TGCGCCAGCAGCCCACGACAGGGCGGCCGCGGCTACACCTTC	CASSPRQGGRGYTF
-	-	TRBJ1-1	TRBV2	TGTGCCAGCGCCCCCGGGACGGGTACTGAAGCTTTCTTT	CASAPGTGTEAFF
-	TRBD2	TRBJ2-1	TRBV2	TGTGCCAGCAGGACTAGCGGGGGGAAGCAGTTCTTC	CASRTSGGKQFF
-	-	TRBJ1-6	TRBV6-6	TGTGCCAGCAGCAGGAAGGGTCATTCACCCCTCCACTTT	CASSRKGHSPLHF
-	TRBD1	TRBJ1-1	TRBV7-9	TGTGCCAGCAGCTTCTGGACAGGCGGGAACACTGAAGCTTTCTTT	CASSFWTGGNTEAFF
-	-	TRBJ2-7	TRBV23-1	TGCGCCAGTTTCAAAGGGACATCCGACTACGAGCAGTACTTC	CASFKGTSDYEQYF
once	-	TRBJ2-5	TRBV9	TGTGCCAGCAGCGTAAGCCCGCAAGAGACCCAGTACTTC	CASSVSPQETQYF
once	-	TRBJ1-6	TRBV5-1	TGCGCCACCAAAGAGGACCCCGCAAGTTCACCCCTCCACTTT	CATKEDPASSPLHF
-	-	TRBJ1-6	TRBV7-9	TGTGCCAGCAGCCCGGCGCAGGGTGGCAATTCACCCCTCCACTTT	CASSPAQGGNSPLHF
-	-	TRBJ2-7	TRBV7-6	TGTGCCAGCAGCCCCCGGGGTTCCAGAAGTGGCTCCTACGAGCAGTACTTC	CASSPRGSRSGSYEQYF
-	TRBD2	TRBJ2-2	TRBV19	TGTGCCAGTAGTATTGCGGGGGTATCGGCCGGGGAGCTGTTTTTT	CASSIAGVSAGELFF
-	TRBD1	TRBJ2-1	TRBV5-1	TGCGCCAGCAGCTTGTCTGCAGGGACAGGATACTACAATGAGCAGTTCTTC	CASSLSAGTGYYNEQFF
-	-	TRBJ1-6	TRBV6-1	TGTGCCAGCAGTGAAGCGCCCTACCCGAATTCACCCCTCCACTTT	CASSEAPYPNSPLHF
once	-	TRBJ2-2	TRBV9	TGTGCCAGCAGCGCCTCCGGGCGTGGCACCGGGGAGCTGTTTTTT	CASSASGRGTGELFF
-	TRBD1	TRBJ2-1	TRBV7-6	TGTGCCAGCAGCCTTGACAGGGCCCCAACCGGTGAGCAGTTCTTC	CASSLDRAPTGEQFF
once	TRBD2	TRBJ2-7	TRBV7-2	TGTGCCAGCAGCTTAGGTATAGCGGGGGCCTACGAGCAGTACTTC	CASSLGIAGAYEQYF
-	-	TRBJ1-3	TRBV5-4	TGTGCCAGCAGCTTGCACCCGTCCTCTGGAAACACCATATATTTT	CASSLHPSSGNTIYF
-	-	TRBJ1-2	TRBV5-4	TGTGCCAGCAGCTTCGGCTCGGGAAATAACTATGGCTACACCTTC	CASSFGSGNNYGYTF
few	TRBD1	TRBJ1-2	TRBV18	TGTGCCAGCTCACAACCGGGGACAGGGTATGGCTACACCTTC	CASSQPGTGYGYTF
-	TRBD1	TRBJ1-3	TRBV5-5	TGTGCCAGCAGCTTGGAGCCGACAGGGGCTGGAAACACCATATATTTT	CASSLEPTGAGNTIYF
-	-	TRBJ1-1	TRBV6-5	TGTGCCAGCAGTTACAGGCCCAACACTGAAGCTTTCTTT	CASSYRPNTEAFF
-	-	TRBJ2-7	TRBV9	TGTGCCAGCAGCGTAGCAGCGGCAGGGGTCTACGAGCAGTACTTC	CASSVAAAGVYEQYF
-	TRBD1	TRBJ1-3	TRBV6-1	TGTGCCAGCAGTGGGGGACAGGCGCCCTCTGGAAACACCATATATTTT	CASSGGQAPSGNTIYF
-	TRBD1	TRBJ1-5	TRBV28	TGTGCCAGCAGCTATATCGGACAGGGGGCAGGTCAGCCCCAGCATTTT	CASSYIGQGAGQPQHF